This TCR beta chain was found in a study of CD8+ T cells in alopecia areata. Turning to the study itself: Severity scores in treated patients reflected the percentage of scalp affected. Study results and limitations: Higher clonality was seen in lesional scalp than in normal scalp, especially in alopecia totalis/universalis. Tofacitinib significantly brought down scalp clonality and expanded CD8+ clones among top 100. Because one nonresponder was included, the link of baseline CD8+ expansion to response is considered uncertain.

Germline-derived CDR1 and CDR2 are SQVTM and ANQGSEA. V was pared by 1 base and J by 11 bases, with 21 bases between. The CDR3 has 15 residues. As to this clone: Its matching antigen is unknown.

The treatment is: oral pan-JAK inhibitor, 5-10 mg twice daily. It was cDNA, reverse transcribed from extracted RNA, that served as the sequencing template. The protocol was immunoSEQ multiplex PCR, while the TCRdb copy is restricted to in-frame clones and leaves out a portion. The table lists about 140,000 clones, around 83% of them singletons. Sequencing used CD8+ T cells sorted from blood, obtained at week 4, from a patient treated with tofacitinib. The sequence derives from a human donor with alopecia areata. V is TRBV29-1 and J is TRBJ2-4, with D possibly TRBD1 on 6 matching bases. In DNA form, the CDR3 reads TGCAGCGTTGAAGGCGAATTCAGGGGATCCCTTCTTCAGTACTTC. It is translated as CSVEGEFRGSLLQYF.